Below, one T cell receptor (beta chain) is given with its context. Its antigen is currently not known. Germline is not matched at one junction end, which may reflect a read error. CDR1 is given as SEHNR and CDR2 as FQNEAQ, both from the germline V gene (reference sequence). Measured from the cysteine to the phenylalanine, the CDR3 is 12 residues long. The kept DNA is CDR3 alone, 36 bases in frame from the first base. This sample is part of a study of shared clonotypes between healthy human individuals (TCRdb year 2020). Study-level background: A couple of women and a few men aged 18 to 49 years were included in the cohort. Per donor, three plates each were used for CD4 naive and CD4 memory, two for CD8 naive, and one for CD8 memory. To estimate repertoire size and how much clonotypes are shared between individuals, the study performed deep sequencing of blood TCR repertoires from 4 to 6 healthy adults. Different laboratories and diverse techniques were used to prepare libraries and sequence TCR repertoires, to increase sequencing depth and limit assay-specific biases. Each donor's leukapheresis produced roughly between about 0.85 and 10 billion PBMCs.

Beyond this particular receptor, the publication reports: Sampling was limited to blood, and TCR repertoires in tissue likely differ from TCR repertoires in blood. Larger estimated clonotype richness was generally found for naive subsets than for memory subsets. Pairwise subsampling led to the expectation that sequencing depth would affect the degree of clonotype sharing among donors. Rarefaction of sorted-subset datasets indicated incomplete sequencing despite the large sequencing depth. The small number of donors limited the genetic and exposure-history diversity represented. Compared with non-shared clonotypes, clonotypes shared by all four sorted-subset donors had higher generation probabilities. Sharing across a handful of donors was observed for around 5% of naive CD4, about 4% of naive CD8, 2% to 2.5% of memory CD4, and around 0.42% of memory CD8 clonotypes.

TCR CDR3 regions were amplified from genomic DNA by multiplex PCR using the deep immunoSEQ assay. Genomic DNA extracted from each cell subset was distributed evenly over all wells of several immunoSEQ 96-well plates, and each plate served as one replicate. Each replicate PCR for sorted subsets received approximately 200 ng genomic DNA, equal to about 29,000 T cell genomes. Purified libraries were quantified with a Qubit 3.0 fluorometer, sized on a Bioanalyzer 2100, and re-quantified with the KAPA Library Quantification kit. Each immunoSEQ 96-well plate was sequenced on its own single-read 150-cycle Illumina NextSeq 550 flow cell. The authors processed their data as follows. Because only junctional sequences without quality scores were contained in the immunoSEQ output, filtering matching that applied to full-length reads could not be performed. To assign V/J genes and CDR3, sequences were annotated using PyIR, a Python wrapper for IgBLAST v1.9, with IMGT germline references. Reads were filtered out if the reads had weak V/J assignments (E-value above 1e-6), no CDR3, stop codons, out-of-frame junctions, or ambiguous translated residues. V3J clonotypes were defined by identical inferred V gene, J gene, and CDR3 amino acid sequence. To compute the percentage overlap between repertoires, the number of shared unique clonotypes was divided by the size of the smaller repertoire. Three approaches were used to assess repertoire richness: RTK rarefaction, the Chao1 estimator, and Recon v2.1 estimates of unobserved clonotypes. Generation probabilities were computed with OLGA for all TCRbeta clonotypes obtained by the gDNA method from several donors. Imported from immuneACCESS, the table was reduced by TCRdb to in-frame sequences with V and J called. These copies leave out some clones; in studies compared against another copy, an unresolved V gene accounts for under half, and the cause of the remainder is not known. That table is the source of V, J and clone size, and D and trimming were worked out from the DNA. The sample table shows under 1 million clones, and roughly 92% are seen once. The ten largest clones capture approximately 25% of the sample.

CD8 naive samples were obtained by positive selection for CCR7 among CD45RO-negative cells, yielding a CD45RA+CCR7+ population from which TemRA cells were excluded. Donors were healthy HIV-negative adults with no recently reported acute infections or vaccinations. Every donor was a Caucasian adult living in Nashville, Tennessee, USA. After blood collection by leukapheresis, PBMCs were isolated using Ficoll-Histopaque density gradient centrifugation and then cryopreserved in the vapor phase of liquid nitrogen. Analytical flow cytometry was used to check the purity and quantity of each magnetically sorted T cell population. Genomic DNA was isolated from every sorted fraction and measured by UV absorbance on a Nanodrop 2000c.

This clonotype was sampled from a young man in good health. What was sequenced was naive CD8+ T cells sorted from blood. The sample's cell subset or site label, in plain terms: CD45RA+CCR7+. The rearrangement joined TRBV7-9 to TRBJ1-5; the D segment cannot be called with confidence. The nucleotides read TGTGCCAGCGGCGACGGGAATCCGCCCCAGCATTTT. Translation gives CASGDGNPPQHF.